This T cell receptor (beta chain) came from a study of lymphopenia after photon versus proton radiotherapy. Sequencing was performed with immunoSEQ multiplex PCR; in TCRdb, only in-frame clones are kept and a portion is missing. This table holds tens of thousands of clones, 75% to 90% found once. Overall study findings and caveats: Post-nadir TCR diversity decline inversely tracked overall survival among those who died.

On this clone: Its cognate antigen is unknown.

Looked up from germline, CDR1 is KGHSH and CDR2 is LQKENI. V lost 8 bases to trimming and J lost 2 bases, with 21 bases between them. There are 16 residues in the CDR3. The material sequenced was peripheral blood, taken from a patient treated with photon-based radiotherapy. The chain has TRBV18 and TRBJ1-2; the D gene is possibly TRBD1 (5 bases). The sequence derives from a man aged 35 to 55 with gastric cancer. In DNA, the CDR3 is TGTGCCAGCGACACATTGGGGGAGATATTAAACTATGGCTACACCTTC. Encoded protein: CASDTLGEILNYGYTF.